This entry features one T cell receptor (beta chain) sequence. Its specificity is not known. Via MiXCR, TCRdb re-called the 5' RACE reads, giving one row per CDR3 protein. The top ten hold approximately 23% of the sample, which has a few hundred thousand distinct CDR3 sequences, roughly 8% seen once. The sample is drawn from a study of T-cell memory formation after mild COVID-19. Background on the study: TCR clusters were mostly donor specific.

The ends were cut back, 5 bases at V and 3 bases at J, with 10 bases in the middle. The CDR3 loop spans 13 amino acids. The germline V gene has CDR1 SGHTA and CDR2 FQGNSA. Study-wide findings and caveats: Prior to infection, memory already included some responding clones, suggesting cross-reactive memory joined. Contracting CD4+ clones lay largely in CM and EM, with CD8+ ones residing in EMRA.

The specimen sequenced was PBMCs or a T cell subset sorted from them (not recorded which). V is TRBV7-2 and J is TRBJ1-1; no reliable D call. The sequence was collected from a man in his late teens or twenties who had mild COVID-19 (a few samples of this study predate the infection). Cell type and time point are not known. The CDR3 spells CASSQRSYTEAFF. Here the CDR3 DNA reads TGTGCCAGCAGCCAAAGGTCGTACACTGAAGCTTTCTTT.